Listed below are T cell receptor beta chains from one sample, sequenced in a study of cytomegalovirus exposure and HLA in healthy donors. Clones were read by immunoSEQ multiplex PCR, and TCRdb kept only the in-frame ones, dropping some. The sample carries about 170,000 clones, under 85% recorded once. Input material: PBMCs. Receptors originate from a woman aged 18-29 years in good health and CMV-seropositive. Both conserved end residues are part of each CDR3. Fields, in order: V gene, CDR3 length, CDR3 protein.

TRBV10-3,13,CAIRDRDSYEQYF
TRBV11-3,16,CASSKTRSGWSNEQFF
TRBV19,13,CASSGRTSPAQYF
TRBV28,15,CASSHRAAIQETQYF
TRBV6-5,14,CASTSSVDNQPQHF
TRBV29-1,13,CSVAGTGLQEQYF
TRBV4-3,14,CASSQDVSGNTIYF
TRBV27,14,CASSSGQGVGGYTF
TRBV28,13,CATKDRGRTEAFF
TRBV9,13,CASSVAGNYGYTF
TRBV9,15,CASSVVDRDNSPLHF
TRBV7-9,13,CASSSGGSTEAFF
TRBV7-6,14,CASSSQRDIYGYTF
TRBV6-5,15,CASSYGSQGQTEAFF
TRBV5-6,14,CASSLSLASYEQYF
TRBV9,17,CASSDGTGDTNNSPLHF
TRBV27,14,CASSLREGGQPQHF
TRBV30,11,CACLENRGYTF
TRBV11-2,14,CASSVDRAGYGYTF
TRBV7-9,18,CASSLHRETGGSVYGYTF
TRBV7-3,18,CASSPTSGGGGSYNEQFF
TRBV12-5,14,CASGLFLSTDTQYF
TRBV7-9,14,CASSPDFSTDTQYF